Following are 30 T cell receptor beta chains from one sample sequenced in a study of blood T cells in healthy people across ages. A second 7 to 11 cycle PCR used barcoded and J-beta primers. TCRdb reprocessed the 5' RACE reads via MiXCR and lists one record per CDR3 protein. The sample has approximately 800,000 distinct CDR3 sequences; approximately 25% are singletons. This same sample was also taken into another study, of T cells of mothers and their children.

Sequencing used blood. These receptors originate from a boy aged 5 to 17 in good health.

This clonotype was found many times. The CDR3 DNA reads TGTGCCAGCAGCCCCGGACAGGGGGTTTACGAGCAGTACTTC. Encoded protein: CASSPGQGVYEQYF. The rearrangement links TRBV28 to TRBJ2-7; 10 nucleotides line up with TRBD1. Germline trimming cut 6 bases from V and 4 bases from J; bases unmatched to any gene: 6. Germline assignment: CDR1 MDHEN and CDR2 SYDVKM. CDR3 length: 14 amino acids.

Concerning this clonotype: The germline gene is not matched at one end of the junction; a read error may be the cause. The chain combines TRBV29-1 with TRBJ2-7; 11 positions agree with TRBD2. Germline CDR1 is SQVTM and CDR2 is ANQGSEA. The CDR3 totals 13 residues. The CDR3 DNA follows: TGCAGCGTACGACTAGCGGGGACCTACGAGCAATACTTC. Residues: CSVRLAGTYEQYF.

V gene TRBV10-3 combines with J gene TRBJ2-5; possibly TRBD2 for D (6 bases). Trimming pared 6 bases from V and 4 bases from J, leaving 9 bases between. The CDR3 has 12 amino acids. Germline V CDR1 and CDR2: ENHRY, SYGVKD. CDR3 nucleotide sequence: TGTGCCATCAGGGAGGGAGCAGAGACCCAGTACTTC. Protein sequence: CAIREGAETQYF.

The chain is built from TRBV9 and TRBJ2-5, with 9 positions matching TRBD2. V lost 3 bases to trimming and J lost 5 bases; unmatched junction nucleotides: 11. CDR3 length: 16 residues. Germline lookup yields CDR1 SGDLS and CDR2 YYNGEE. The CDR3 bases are TGTGCCAGCAGCGAGGGACTGGCGGGAGGGCGGGAGACCCAGTACTTC. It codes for CASSEGLAGGRETQYF. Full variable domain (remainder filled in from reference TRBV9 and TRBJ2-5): DSGVTQTPKHLITATGQRVTLRCSPRSGDLSVYWYQQSLDQGLQFLIQYYNGEERAKGNILERFSAQQFPDLHSELNLSSLELGDSALYFCASSEGLAGGRETQYFGPGTRLLVL.

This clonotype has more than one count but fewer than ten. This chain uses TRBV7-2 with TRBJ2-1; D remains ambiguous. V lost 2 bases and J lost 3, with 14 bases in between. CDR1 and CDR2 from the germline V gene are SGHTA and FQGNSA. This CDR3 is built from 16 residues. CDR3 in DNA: TGTGCCAGCAGCTTATTCGGTCGCGAGAACTACAATGAGCAGTTCTTC. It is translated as CASSLFGRENYNEQFF.

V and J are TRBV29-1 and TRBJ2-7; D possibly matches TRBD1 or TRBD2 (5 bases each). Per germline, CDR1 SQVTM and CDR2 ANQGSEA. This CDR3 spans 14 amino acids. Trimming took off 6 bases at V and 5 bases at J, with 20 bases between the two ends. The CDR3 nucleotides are TGCAGCGTCCAGGGCGACACGGGGCGAGACGAGCAGTACTTC. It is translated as CSVQGDTGRDEQYF.

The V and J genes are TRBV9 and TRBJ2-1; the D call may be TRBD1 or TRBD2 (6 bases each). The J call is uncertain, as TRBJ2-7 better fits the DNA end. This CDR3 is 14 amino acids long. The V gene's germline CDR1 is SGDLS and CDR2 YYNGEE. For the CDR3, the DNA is TGTGCCAGCAGCGTAGATGGAGGGGGCTACGAGCAGTACTTC. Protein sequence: CASSVDGGGYEQYF.

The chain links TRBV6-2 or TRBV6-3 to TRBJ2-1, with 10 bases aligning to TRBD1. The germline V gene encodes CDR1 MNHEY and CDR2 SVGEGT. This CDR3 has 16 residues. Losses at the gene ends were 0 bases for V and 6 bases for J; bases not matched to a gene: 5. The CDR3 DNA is TGTGCCAGCAGTTACTCGCCTGGGACAGGGGCCAATGAGCAGTTCTTC. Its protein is CASSYSPGTGANEQFF.

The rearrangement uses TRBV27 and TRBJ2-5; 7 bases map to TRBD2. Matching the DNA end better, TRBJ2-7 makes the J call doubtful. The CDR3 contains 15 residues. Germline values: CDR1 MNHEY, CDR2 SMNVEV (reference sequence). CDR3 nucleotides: TGTGCCAGCAGTTTAGCCGGGACTACAACCTACGAGCAGTACTTC. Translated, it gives CASSLAGTTTYEQYF.

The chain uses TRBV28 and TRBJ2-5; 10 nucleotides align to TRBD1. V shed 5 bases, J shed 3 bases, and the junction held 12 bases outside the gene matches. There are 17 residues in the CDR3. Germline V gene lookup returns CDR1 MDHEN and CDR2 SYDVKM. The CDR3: CASSPTGGQGVEETQYF. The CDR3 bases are TGTGCCAGCAGTCCAACCGGTGGACAGGGGGTCGAAGAGACCCAGTACTTC.

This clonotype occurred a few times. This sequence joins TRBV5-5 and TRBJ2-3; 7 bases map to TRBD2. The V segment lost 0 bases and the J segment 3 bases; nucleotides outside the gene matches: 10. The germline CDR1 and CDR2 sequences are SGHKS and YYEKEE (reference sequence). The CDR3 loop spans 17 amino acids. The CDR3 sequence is CASSLEDPREGTDTQYF. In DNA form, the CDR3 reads TGTGCCAGCAGCTTGGAGGATCCCAGGGAGGGGACAGATACGCAGTATTTT.

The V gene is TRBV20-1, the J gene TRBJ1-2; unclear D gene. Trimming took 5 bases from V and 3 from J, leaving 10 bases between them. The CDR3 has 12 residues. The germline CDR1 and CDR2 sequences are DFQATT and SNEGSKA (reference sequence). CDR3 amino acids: CSASSEYYGYTF. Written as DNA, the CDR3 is TGCAGTGCTTCCTCAGAGTACTATGGCTACACCTTC.

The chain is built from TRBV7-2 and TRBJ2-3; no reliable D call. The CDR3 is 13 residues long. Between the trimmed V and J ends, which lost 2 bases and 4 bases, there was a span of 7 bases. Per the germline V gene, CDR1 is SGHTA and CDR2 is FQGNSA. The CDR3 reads CASSLSFPDTQYF. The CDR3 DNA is TGTGCCAGCAGCTTATCTTTCCCAGATACGCAGTATTTT.

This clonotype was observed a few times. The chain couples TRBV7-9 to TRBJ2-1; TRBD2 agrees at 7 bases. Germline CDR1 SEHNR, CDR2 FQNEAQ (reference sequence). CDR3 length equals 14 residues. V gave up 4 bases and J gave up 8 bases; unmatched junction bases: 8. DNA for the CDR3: TGTGCCAGCAGCTCCGTGGGAGGGCTGGATGAGCAGTTCTTC. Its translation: CASSSVGGLDEQFF.

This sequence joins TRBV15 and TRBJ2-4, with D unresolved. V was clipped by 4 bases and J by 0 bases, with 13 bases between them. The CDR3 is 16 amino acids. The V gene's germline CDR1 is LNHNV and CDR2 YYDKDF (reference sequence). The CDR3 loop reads CATSKDEILAKNIQYF. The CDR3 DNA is TGTGCCACCAGCAAAGACGAGATTCTAGCCAAAAACATTCAGTACTTC.

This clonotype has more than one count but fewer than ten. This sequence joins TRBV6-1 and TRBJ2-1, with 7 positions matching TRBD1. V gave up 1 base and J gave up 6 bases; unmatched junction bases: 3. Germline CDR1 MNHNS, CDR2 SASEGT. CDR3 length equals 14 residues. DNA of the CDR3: TGTGCCAGCAGTGAAGGACAGGGCGCCAATGAGCAGTTCTTC. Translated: CASSEGQGANEQFF.

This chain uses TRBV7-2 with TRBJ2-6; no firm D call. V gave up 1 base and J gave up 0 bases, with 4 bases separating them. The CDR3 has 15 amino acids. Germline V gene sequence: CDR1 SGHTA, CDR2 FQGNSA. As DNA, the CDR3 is TGTGCCAGCAGCTTAGTTTCCTCTGGGGCCAACGTCCTGACTTTC. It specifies CASSLVSSGANVLTF.

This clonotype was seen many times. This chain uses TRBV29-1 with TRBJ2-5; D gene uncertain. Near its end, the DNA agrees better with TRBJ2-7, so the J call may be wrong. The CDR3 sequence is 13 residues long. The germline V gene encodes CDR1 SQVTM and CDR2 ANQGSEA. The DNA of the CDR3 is TGCAGCGCCCGTATGCCCGCCAGCTACGAGCAGTACTTC. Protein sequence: CSARMPASYEQYF.

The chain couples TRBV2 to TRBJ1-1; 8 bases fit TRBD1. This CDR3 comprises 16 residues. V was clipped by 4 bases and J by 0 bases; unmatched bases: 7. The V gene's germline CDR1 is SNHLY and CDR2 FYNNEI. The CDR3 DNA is TGTGCCAGCAGTGGAAGTCAGGGGGCAATGAACACTGAAGCTTTCTTT. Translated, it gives CASSGSQGAMNTEAFF.

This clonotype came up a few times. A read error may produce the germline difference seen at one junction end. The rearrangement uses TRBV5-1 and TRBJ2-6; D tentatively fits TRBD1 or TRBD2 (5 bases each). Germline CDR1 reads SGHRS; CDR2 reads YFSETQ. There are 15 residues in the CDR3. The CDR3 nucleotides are TGCGCCAGCAGCTTGGGGACTTCTGGGGCCCACGTCCTGACTTTC. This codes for CASSLGTSGAHVLTF.

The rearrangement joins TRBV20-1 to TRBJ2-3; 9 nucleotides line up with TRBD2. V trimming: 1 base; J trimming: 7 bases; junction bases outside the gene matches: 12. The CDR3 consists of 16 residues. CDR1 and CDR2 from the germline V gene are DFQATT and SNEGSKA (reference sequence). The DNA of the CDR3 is TGCAGTGCTAGAGTCGGGTTGGCGGGGGGGCTGAATACGCAGTATTTT. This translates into CSARVGLAGGLNTQYF.

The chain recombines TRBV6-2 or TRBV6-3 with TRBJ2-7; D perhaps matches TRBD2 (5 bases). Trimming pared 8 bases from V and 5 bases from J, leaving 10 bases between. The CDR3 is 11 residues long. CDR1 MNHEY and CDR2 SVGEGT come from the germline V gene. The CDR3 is CASAGSHEQYF. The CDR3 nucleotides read TGTGCCAGCGCTGGGAGTCACGAGCAGTACTTC.

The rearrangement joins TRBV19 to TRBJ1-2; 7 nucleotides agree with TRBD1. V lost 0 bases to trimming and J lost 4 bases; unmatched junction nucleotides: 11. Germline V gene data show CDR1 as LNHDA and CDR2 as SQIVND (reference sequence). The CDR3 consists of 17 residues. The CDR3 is CASSIDWQGEERYGYTF. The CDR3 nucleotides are TGTGCCAGTAGTATAGATTGGCAGGGGGAAGAGCGCTATGGCTACACCTTC.

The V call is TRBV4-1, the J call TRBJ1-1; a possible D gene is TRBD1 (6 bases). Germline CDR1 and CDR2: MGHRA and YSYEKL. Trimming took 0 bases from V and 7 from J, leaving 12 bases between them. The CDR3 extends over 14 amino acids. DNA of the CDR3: TGCGCCAGCAGCCAAGATGGGGGCAGGGATGAAGCTTTCTTT. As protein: CASSQDGGRDEAFF.

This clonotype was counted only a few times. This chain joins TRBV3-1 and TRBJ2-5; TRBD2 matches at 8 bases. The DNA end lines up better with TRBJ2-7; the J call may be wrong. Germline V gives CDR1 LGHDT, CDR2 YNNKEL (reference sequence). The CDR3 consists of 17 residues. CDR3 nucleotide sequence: TGTGCCAGCAGCCAAGATCTGTCGGGAGGGCCTAGGTCCGAGCAGTACTTC. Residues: CASSQDLSGGPRSEQYF.

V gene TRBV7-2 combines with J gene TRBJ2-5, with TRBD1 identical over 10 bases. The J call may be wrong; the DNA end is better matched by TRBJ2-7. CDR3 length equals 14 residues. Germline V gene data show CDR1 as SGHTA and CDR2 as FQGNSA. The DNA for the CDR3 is TGTGCCAGCAGCCCAGACAGGGGGCGAGGCGAGCAGTACTTC. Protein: CASSPDRGRGEQYF.

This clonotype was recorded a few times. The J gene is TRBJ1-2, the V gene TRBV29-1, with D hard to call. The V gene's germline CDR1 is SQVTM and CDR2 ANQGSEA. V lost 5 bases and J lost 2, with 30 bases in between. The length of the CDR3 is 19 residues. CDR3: CSVFAPARQTDVENYGYTF. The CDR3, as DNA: TGCAGCGTTTTCGCGCCTGCGAGGCAGACCGATGTCGAGAACTATGGCTACACCTTC.

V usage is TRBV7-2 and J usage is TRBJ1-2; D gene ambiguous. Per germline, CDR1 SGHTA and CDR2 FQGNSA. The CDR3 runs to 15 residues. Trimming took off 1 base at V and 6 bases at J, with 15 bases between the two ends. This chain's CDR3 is CASSLEVSSVDGYTF. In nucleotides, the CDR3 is TGTGCCAGCAGCTTAGAGGTCTCCTCCGTTGATGGCTACACCTTC.

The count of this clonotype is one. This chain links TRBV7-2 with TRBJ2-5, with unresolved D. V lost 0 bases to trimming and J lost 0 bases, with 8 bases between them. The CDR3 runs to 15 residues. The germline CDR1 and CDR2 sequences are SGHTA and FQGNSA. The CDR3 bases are TGTGCCAGCAGCTTAGCGCCGTCCAACCAAGAGACCCAGTACTTC. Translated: CASSLAPSNQETQYF.

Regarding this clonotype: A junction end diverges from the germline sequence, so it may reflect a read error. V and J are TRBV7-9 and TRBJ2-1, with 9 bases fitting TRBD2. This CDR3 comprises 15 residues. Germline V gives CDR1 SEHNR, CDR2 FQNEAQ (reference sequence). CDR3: CASILTAGGYNEQFF. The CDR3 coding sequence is TGTGCCAGCATCTTAACAGCGGGGGGCTACAATGAGCAGTTCTTC.